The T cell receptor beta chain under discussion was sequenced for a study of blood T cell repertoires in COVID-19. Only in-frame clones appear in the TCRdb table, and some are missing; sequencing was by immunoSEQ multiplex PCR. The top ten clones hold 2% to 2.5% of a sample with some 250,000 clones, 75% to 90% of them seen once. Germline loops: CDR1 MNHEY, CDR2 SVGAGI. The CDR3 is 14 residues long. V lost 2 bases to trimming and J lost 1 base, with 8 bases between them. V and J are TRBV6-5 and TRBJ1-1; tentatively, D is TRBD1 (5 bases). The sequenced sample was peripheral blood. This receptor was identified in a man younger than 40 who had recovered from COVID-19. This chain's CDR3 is CASSYRGGNTEAFF. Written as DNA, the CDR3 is TGTGCCAGCAGTTACAGGGGCGGGAACACTGAAGCTTTCTTT.